This entry lists 7 T cell receptor beta chains sequenced from one sample in a study of blood T cell repertoires in COVID-19. The assay was immunoSEQ multiplex PCR, and TCRdb's table has in-frame clones only and misses some. The sample yields around 78,000 clones, 80% to 90% seen once. The sequenced material came from peripheral blood. These receptors were obtained from a man aged 45 to 65 with active COVID-19.

This chain uses TRBV18 with TRBJ2-5, with 8 positions matching TRBD1. The ends lost 3 bases at V and 5 bases at J; junction bases unmatched: 8. CDR3 size: 15 residues. Germline loops: CDR1 KGHSH, CDR2 LQKENI. CDR3 bases: TGTGCCAGCTCACCTGCAGGGGGCCTAGGGGAGACCCAGTACTTC. It is translated as CASSPAGGLGETQYF.

CDR3 region: CASRRTPNSGNTIYF. As DNA, the CDR3 is TGTGCCAGTAGGAGGACACCGAACTCTGGAAACACCATATATTTT. The gene calls are TRBV19 and TRBJ1-3; tentatively, D is TRBD1 (5 bases). Looked up from germline, CDR1 is LNHDA and CDR2 is SQIVND (reference sequence). With 6 bases removed from V and 0 bases from J, the gap between germline ends came to 12 bases. The CDR3 loop spans 15 amino acids.

The chain couples TRBV6-1 to TRBJ1-4; 9 bases align to TRBD1. With 0 bases clipped from V and 6 bases from J, the junction kept 8 bases outside the gene matches. The CDR3 has 17 residues. CDR1 and CDR2 from the germline V gene are MNHNS and SASEGT. The DNA of the CDR3 is TGTGCCAGCAGTGAAGCATTATGGGGACAGGGCGATGAAAAACTGTTTTTT. The encoded protein is CASSEALWGQGDEKLFF.

CDR3 DNA sequence: TGTGCCTGGAGTTCCCCCGAGGGGGCCCTTGAGACCCAGTACTTC. This translates into CAWSSPEGALETQYF. The chain couples TRBV30 to TRBJ2-5; 7 bases line up with TRBD1. The CDR3 extends over 15 amino acids. With 2 bases clipped from V and 5 bases from J, the junction kept 11 bases outside the gene matches. Germline V gene lookup returns CDR1 GTSNPN and CDR2 SVGIG (reference sequence).

This clone was recorded only once. This chain joins TRBV5-4 and TRBJ1-2; 9 nucleotides agree with TRBD1. CDR1 and CDR2 from the germline V gene are SGHNT and YYREEE (reference sequence). This CDR3 is 13 amino acids long. J was trimmed by 7 bases and V by 4 bases; bases with no gene match: 5. CDR3 in amino acids: CASSLTGGGGYTF. The CDR3 DNA is TGTGCCAGCAGCCTGACAGGGGGAGGTGGCTACACCTTC.

The chain employs TRBV5-8 and TRBJ1-1; TRBD1 is a possible D gene (6 bases). The CDR3 consists of 15 residues. V lost 0 bases to trimming and J lost 0 bases, with 9 bases between them. The germline V gene encodes CDR1 SGHTS and CDR2 YDEGEE. The CDR3 region is CASSLEQGMNTEAFF. The DNA for the CDR3 is TGTGCCAGCAGCTTGGAGCAGGGGATGAACACTGAAGCTTTCTTT.

The CDR3 loop reads CASSQLAGKEDEQFF. The CDR3 bases are TGCGCCAGCAGCCAACTAGCGGGGAAGGAAGATGAGCAGTTCTTC. This chain joins TRBV4-1 and TRBJ2-1, with 9 bases matching TRBD2. The CDR3 length is 15 residues. CDR1 is MGHRA and CDR2 is YSYEKL in the germline V gene. V trimming: 2 bases; J trimming: 8 bases; junction bases outside the gene matches: 7.